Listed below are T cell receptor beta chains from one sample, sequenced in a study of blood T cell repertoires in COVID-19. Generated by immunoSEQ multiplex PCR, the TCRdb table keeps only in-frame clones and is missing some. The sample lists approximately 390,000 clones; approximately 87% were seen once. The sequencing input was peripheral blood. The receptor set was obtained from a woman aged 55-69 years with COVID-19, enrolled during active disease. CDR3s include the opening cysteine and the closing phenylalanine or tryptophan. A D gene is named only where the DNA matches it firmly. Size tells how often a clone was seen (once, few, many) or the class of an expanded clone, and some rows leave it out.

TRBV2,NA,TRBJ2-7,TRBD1,CASQGQVSYEQYF,TGTGCCAGCCAAGGACAGGTTTCCTACGAGCAGTACTTC
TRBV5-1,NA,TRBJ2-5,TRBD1,CASSLLRGPGASGETQYF,TGCGCCAGCAGCCTACTTAGGGGGCCAGGGGCATCGGGAGAGACCCAGTACTTC
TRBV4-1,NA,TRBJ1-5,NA,CASSLEVLGNQPQHF,TGCGCCAGCAGCCTGGAGGTATTAGGCAATCAGCCCCAGCATTTT
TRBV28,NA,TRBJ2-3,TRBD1,CASSSRGTGSGDTQYF,TGTGCCAGCAGCTCACGTGGGACAGGGAGTGGAGATACGCAGTATTTT
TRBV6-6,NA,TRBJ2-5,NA,CASSYAAGIRTQYF,TGTGCCAGCAGTTACGCGGCGGGAATTAGGACCCAGTACTTC
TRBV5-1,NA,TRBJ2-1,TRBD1,CASRATGGIYNEQFF,TGCGCCAGCCGGGCCACAGGGGGGATCTACAATGAGCAGTTCTTC
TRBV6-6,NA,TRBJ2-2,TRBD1,CASSRQRQGGELFF,TGTGCCAGCAGCCGACAGAGACAGGGCGGGGAGCTGTTTTTT
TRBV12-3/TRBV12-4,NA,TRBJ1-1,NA,CASSLLGDTEAFF,TGTGCCAGCAGTTTACTCGGGGACACTGAAGCTTTCTTT
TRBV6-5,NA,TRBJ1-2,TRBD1,CASSSAGTELRGYTF,TGTGCCAGCAGTTCAGCCGGGACAGAGCTTAGGGGCTACACCTTC
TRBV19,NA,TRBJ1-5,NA,CAPKVATDSNQPQHF,TGTGCCCCTAAAGTCGCCACCGATAGCAATCAGCCCCAGCATTTT
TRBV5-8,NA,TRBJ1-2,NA,CASSLERDYGYTF,TGTGCCAGCAGCTTGGAGCGGGACTATGGCTACACCTTC
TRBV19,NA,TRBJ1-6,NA,CATRGLSISYNSPLHF,TGTGCCACGAGAGGACTGTCAATCTCCTATAATTCACCCCTCCACTTT
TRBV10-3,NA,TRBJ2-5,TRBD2,CAISPGLEGETQYF,TGTGCCATCAGTCCGGGACTAGAAGGAGAGACCCAGTACTTC
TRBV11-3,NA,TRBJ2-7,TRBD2,CASSPGTSGAYEQYF,TGTGCCAGCAGCCCCGGGACTAGTGGCGCCTACGAGCAGTACTTC
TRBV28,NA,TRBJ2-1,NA,CASSLDTRSYNEQFF,TGTGCCAGCAGTTTGGACACACGCTCCTACAATGAGCAGTTCTTC
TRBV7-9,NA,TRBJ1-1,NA,CASSSQGGTEAFF,TGTGCCAGCAGCTCTCAGGGAGGCACTGAAGCTTTCTTT
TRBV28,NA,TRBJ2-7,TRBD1,CASSRQGVPYEQYF,TGTGCCAGCAGTCGCCAGGGGGTTCCCTACGAGCAGTACTTC
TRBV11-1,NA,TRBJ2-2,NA,CASSETTVNTGELFF,TGTGCCAGCAGCGAGACGACAGTCAATACCGGGGAGCTGTTTTTT
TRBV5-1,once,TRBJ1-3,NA,CASSLGPGAAGNTIYF,TGCGCCAGCAGCTTGGGGCCAGGGGCTGCTGGAAACACCATATATTTT
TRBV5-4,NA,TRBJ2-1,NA,CASSLDLTNNEQFF,TGTGCCAGCAGCTTGGACCTAACGAACAATGAGCAGTTCTTC
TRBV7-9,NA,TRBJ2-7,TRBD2,CASSLGLAGVPSSYEQYF,TGTGCCAGCAGCTTGGGACTAGCGGGGGTTCCTAGCTCCTACGAGCAGTACTTC
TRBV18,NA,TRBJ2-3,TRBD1,CASSPDRGSTDTQYF,TGTGCCAGCTCACCAGACAGGGGAAGCACAGATACGCAGTATTTT
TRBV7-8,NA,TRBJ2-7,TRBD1,CASSFEDRGIYEQYF,TGTGCCAGCAGCTTCGAAGACAGGGGAATTTACGAGCAGTACTTC
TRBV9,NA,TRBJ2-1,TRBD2,CASSKGLAADNEQFF,TGTGCCAGCAGCAAGGGACTAGCGGCCGACAATGAGCAGTTCTTC
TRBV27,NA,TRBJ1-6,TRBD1,CASSLTGGFSYNSPLHF,TGTGCCAGCAGTTTGACAGGGGGATTCTCCTATAATTCACCCCTCCACTTT
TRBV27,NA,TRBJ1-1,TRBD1,CASSRQGANEAFF,TGTGCCAGCAGTCGACAGGGGGCGAATGAAGCTTTCTTT
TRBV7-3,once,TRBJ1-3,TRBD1,CASSDGTGGAGGNTIYF,TGTGCCAGCAGCGACGGGACAGGGGGCGCCGGTGGAAACACCATATATTTT
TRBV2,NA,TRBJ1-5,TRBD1,CASSGTGGSLQPQHF,TGTGCCAGCAGTGGGACAGGGGGCTCACTTCAGCCCCAGCATTTT
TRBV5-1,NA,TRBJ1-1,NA,CASRGQLNTEAFF,TGCGCCAGCAGAGGACAGTTGAACACTGAAGCTTTCTTT
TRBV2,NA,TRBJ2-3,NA,CASSYTDTQYF,TGTGCCAGCAGTTACACAGATACGCAGTATTTT
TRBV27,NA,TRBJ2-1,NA,CASSPTGSSYNEQFF,TGTGCCAGCAGTCCAACAGGGAGCTCCTACAATGAGCAGTTCTTC
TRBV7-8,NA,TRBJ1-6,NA,CASSLDAGSAYNSPLHF,TGTGCCAGCAGCTTAGACGCCGGGAGTGCCTATAATTCACCCCTCCACTTT
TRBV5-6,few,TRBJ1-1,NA,CASSLGSTEAFF,TGTGCCAGCAGCTTGGGTAGTACTGAAGCTTTCTTT
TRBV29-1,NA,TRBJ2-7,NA,CSAKAGITYEQYF,TGCAGCGCTAAGGCAGGGATCACCTACGAGCAGTACTTC
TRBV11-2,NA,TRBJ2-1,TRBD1,CASSMTGTGYNEQFF,TGTGCCAGCAGCATGACCGGGACAGGTTACAATGAGCAGTTCTTC
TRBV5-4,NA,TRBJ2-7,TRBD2,CASSLGTSFSNEQYF,TGTGCCAGCAGCCTGGGGACTAGCTTCTCCAACGAGCAGTACTTC
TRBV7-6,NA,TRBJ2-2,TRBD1,CASSFSRDRGRSGELFF,TGTGCCAGCAGTTTCTCCCGGGACAGGGGGCGGAGCGGGGAGCTGTTTTTT
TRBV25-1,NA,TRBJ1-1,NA,CASSGRAGMNTEAFF,TGTGCCAGCAGTGGAAGGGCAGGGATGAACACTGAAGCTTTCTTT
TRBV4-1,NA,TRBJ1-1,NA,CASSQSPTGITEAFF,TGCGCCAGCAGCCAAAGTCCTACAGGGATCACTGAAGCTTTCTTT
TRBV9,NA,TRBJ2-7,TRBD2,CASSPGLAGTYEQYF,TGTGCCAGCAGCCCCGGGCTAGCGGGGACCTACGAGCAGTACTTC
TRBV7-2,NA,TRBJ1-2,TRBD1,CASIHGGGQAYDYGYTF,TGTGCCAGCATCCACGGAGGGGGACAGGCGTACGACTATGGCTACACCTTC
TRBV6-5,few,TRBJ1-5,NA,CASPPAGSSNQPQHF,TGTGCCAGCCCCCCCGCGGGCTCGAGCAATCAGCCCCAGCATTTT
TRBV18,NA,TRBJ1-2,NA,CASSPPGILSYTF,TGTGCCAGCTCACCACCCGGGATCCTTAGCTACACCTTC
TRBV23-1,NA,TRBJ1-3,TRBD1,CASSHTTGSSGNTIYF,TGCGCCAGCAGTCACACGACAGGGAGCTCTGGAAACACCATATATTTT
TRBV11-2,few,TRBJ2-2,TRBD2,CASSSNLAGLNTGELFF,TGTGCCAGCAGCTCCAACCTAGCGGGCCTGAACACCGGGGAGCTGTTTTTT
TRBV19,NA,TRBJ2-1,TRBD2,CASTRTSDYNEQFF,TGTGCCAGTACCCGGACTAGCGATTACAATGAGCAGTTCTTC
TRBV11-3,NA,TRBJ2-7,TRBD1,CASSLGDRLQGGQYF,TGTGCCAGCAGCTTAGGGGACAGACTCCAAGGGGGGCAGTACTTC
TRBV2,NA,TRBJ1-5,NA,CAIGTGTFYQPQHF,TGTGCCATCGGTACCGGGACATTCTATCAGCCCCAGCATTTT
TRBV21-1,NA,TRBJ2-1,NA,CASKTGGSSYNEQFF,TGTGCCAGCAAAACAGGGGGTAGCTCCTACAATGAGCAGTTCTTC